These 16 T cell receptor beta chains were all obtained from the same sample, sequenced in a study of T cell responses to AZD1222 COVID-19 vaccine. Data came from immunoSEQ multiplex PCR; TCRdb stores just in-frame clones and leaves some out. The sample includes roughly 54,000 clones, around 92% seen only once; the top ten take roughly 15%. Material: peripheral blood, obtained 28 days after the second AZD1222 dose. All receptors come from an adult who received the AZD1222 COVID-19 vaccine.

The J gene is TRBJ1-5, the V gene TRBV6-5, with D possibly TRBD1 on 5 matching bases. CDR3 length: 14 amino acids. V was clipped by 6 bases and J by 5 bases, with 14 bases between them. Germline V gives CDR1 MNHEY, CDR2 SVGAGI. The CDR3 DNA is TGTGCCAGCAGCCCCGGCAGGGCGTATCAGCCCCAGCATTTT. Translation: CASSPGRAYQPQHF.

The V call is TRBV6-1, the J call TRBJ2-5; no clear D gene. CDR1 is MNHNS, CDR2 SASEGT, per germline. V was clipped by 4 bases and J by 4 bases, with 7 bases between them. The CDR3 totals 12 residues. The CDR3 spells CASSAIIETQYF. In DNA form, the CDR3 reads TGTGCCAGCAGTGCGATAATAGAGACCCAGTACTTC.

The rearrangement uses TRBV11-1 and TRBJ2-2; D may be TRBD1 or TRBD2 (5 bases each). Germline CDR1 is SGHAT and CDR2 is FQDESV (reference sequence). Between the trimmed V and J ends, which lost 7 bases and 6 bases, there was a span of 15 bases. This CDR3 contains 14 residues. CDR3 DNA: TGTGCCAGCACCCGCCGCAGGGACGCCGGGGAGCTGTTTTTT. Translating gives CASTRRRDAGELFF.

This chain uses TRBV14 with TRBJ2-7, with no clear D. CDR3 length equals 14 residues. Germline CDR1 and CDR2: SGHDN and FVKESK. The V gene lost 0 bases and the J gene lost 6 bases, with 12 bases spanning the gap. The CDR3 DNA sequence: TGTGCCAGCAGCCAAGATTTAATAGCTCCCGAGCAGTACTTC. Translation gives CASSQDLIAPEQYF.

The chain links TRBV2 to TRBJ2-7; D is perhaps TRBD1 or TRBD2 (6 bases each). This CDR3 spans 16 amino acids. The V and J ends lost 7 bases and 4 bases respectively, with 23 bases between them. CDR1 and CDR2 (germline): SNHLY, FYNNEI. The CDR3 region is CASTPLGWGAGYEQYF. The CDR3 nucleotides read TGTGCCAGCACTCCCCTTGGATGGGGGGCAGGGTACGAGCAGTACTTC.

This chain uses TRBV27 with TRBJ2-2, with 8 bases identical to TRBD2. The CDR3 extends over 15 amino acids. Germline CDR1 reads MNHEY; CDR2 reads SMNVEV (reference sequence). V shed 7 bases, J shed 0 bases, and the junction held 4 bases outside the gene matches. This chain's CDR3 is CASTAGGPNTGELFF. In DNA form, the CDR3 reads TGTGCCAGCACGGCGGGAGGACCGAACACCGGGGAGCTGTTTTTT.

V and J are TRBV7-2 and TRBJ1-2; TRBD1 agrees at 9 bases. The CDR3 is 17 amino acids. The V gene end was trimmed by 5 bases and the J gene end by 6 bases; junction bases not matched to a gene: 16. CDR1 SGHTA and CDR2 FQGNSA come from the germline V gene. CDR3 sequence (DNA): TGTGCCAGCAGCCTACAACAGGGGGCTCAATACCAGGATGGCTACACCTTC. It encodes CASSLQQGAQYQDGYTF.

This clone was observed a single time. The chain carries TRBV7-2 and TRBJ2-1, with 10 bases matching TRBD2. V dropped 4 bases and J dropped 12; count of bases not matched to a gene: 9. Germline V lookup: CDR1 SGHTA, CDR2 FQGNSA. The CDR3 covers 14 residues. The CDR3 DNA follows: TGTGCCAGCAGCTCTACTCCGGGACTAGCGTTGCAGTTCTTC. Protein product: CASSSTPGLALQFF.

The chain couples TRBV12-3 or TRBV12-4 to TRBJ1-5; no clear D. This CDR3 has 13 residues. Trimming pared 3 bases from V and 1 base from J, leaving 4 bases between. The CDR3 DNA is TGTGCCAGCAGTTTTAAGAGCAATCAGCCCCAGCATTTT. Its protein is CASSFKSNQPQHF.

The chain recombines TRBV27 with TRBJ2-7, with a possible D match to TRBD2 (6 bases). The CDR3 consists of 15 residues. V lost 2 bases and J 0 bases, leaving 11 bases between the germline ends. Looked up from germline, CDR1 is MNHEY and CDR2 is SMNVEV (reference sequence). The CDR3 spells CASSLRGYSSYEQYF. CDR3 coding DNA: TGTGCCAGCAGTTTACGGGGGTACAGCTCCTACGAGCAGTACTTC.

This rearrangement joins TRBV3-1 (or the pseudogene TRBV3-2) to TRBJ2-7; 10 positions agree with TRBD2. The V and J ends lost 2 bases and 5 bases, in that order; junction bases with no gene match: 0. The CDR3 is 13 amino acids. Per the germline V gene, CDR1 is LGHDT and CDR2 is YNNKEL (reference sequence). The CDR3 here is CASSQLAGDEQYF. DNA of the CDR3: TGTGCCAGCAGCCAACTAGCGGGAGACGAGCAGTACTTC.

The table lists this clone with a few counts. This chain joins TRBV10-3 and TRBJ2-7; maybe TRBD2 (5 bases). Germline CDR1 is ENHRY and CDR2 is SYGVKD. The V end lost 5 bases, the J end lost 5 bases, and 19 bases lay between the germline ends. CDR3 length equals 15 residues. The CDR3 DNA reads as TGTGCCATCAGTCCCGGAGGTGGGCACAACGACGAGCAGTACTTC. Protein: CAISPGGGHNDEQYF.

This clone came up once. The rearrangement links TRBV29-1 to TRBJ2-1; 13 positions match TRBD2. Germline V gives CDR1 SQVTM, CDR2 ANQGSEA. V was pared by 5 bases and J by 9 bases, with 7 bases of the junction left unmatched. This CDR3 is 14 amino acids long. CDR3 in DNA: TGCAGCGTTCGGACTAGCGGGAGAAGAGGTGAGCAGTTCTTC. Its translation: CSVRTSGRRGEQFF.

The chain joins TRBV27 to TRBJ2-2; 9 bases match TRBD2. Germline CDR1 and CDR2: MNHEY and SMNVEV (reference sequence). CDR3 length: 17 residues. Losses at the gene ends were 1 base for V and 4 bases for J; bases not matched to a gene: 7. The DNA for the CDR3 is TGTGCCAGCAGTTTATTCGGCGGGAGGGACGGCACCGGGGAGCTGTTTTTT. Its protein is CASSLFGGRDGTGELFF.

The chain is built from TRBV6-1 and TRBJ2-7, with unresolved D. Deletions cut 1 base from V and 6 bases from J, with 10 bases between. The CDR3 runs to 13 residues. Per the germline V gene, CDR1 is MNHNS and CDR2 is SASEGT. The CDR3 bases are TGTGCCAGCAGTGAAGTTCGGGTCTCCGAGCAGTACTTC. Protein product: CASSEVRVSEQYF.

This clone was found once. This chain links TRBV19 with TRBJ2-1; 8 bases fit TRBD1. V dropped 5 bases and J dropped 7; count of bases not matched to a gene: 13. Per the germline V gene, CDR1 is LNHDA and CDR2 is SQIVND (reference sequence). The CDR3 totals 16 residues. The CDR3 sequence is CASSLVGQGRLNEQFF. The CDR3 DNA reads TGTGCCAGTAGTCTCGTAGGACAGGGTAGGTTAAATGAGCAGTTCTTC.